A single sample gave rise to the 3 T cell receptor beta chains below, sequenced in a study of metastatic and nonmetastatic thyroid tumors. All patients were treatment-naive before thyroid surgery. TCRdb re-called the PCR reads via MiXCR. The sample has 30,000 or so clones, more than 20% seen once. The sequenced sample consisted of blood. Source of these receptors: a female donor with papillary thyroid cancer or a benign thyroid nodule (not recorded which). Some clones in this sample may be carry-over from other donors' samples.

This clone has only a few counts. As DNA, the CDR3 is TGTGCCAGCAGTCTAACCATGGGACTATCCTACAATGAGCAGTTCTTC. This codes for CASSLTMGLSYNEQFF. The rearrangement joins TRBV12-3 or TRBV12-4 to TRBJ2-1, with 7 bases lining up with TRBD2. V trimming: 5 bases; J trimming: 1 base; junction bases outside the gene matches: 8. The CDR3 has 16 amino acids.

This clone was recorded a few times. J is TRBJ2-5 and V is TRBV28, with D perhaps TRBD1 (6 bases). Trimming pared 5 bases from V and 3 bases from J, leaving 13 bases between. Germline V gene lookup returns CDR1 MDHEN and CDR2 SYDVKM. The CDR3 is made up of 14 amino acids. The CDR3 here is CASSTWDNEETQYF. DNA for the CDR3: TGTGCCAGCAGTACCTGGGACAATGAAGAGACCCAGTACTTC.

This clone turned up a few times. A much more abundant neighbour one base away suggests this may be a read error. J is TRBJ2-1 and V is TRBV5-5; D could derive from TRBD1 or TRBD2 (5 bases each). The germline V gene has CDR1 SGHKS and CDR2 YYEKEE (reference sequence). The CDR3 consists of 15 residues. The V end was cut by 6 bases, the J end by 4 bases, with 17 bases between. CDR3 nucleotides: TGTGCCAGCAACATCTCTTTAGAGGGGTACAATGAGCAGTTCTTC. This encodes CASNISLEGYNEQFF.